This entry lists 30 T cell receptor beta chains sequenced from one sample in a study of cytomegalovirus exposure and HLA in healthy donors. Primers: 60 Vbeta forward and 13 Jbeta reverse. Clones were read by immunoSEQ multiplex PCR, and TCRdb kept only the in-frame ones, dropping some. Of about 160,000 clones in the sample, around 83% were seen once. The material sequenced was PBMCs. These receptors were taken from a male donor in good health and CMV-seropositive.

V is TRBV19 and J is TRBJ1-5; 8 bases line up with TRBD1. The trim removed 7 bases at V and 6 bases at J, leaving 11 bases unmatched. Germline CDR1 LNHDA, CDR2 SQIVND (reference sequence). The CDR3 is 15 residues long. The CDR3 is CASTPGQGGGQPQHF. The CDR3 DNA sequence: TGTGCCAGTACCCCTGGACAGGGAGGAGGTCAGCCCCAGCATTTT.

The chain carries TRBV30 and TRBJ2-5; no definite D call. Germline V gives CDR1 GTSNPN, CDR2 SVGIG (reference sequence). There are 12 residues in the CDR3. Trimming shortened V by 0 bases and J by 5 bases, and 7 bases separated the two germline ends. CDR3 residues: CAWSVLRETQYF. As DNA, the CDR3 is TGTGCCTGGAGTGTACTTCGGGAGACCCAGTACTTC.

V gene TRBV9 combines with J gene TRBJ1-1, with D tentatively TRBD1 (5 bases). Trimming removed 0 bases from V and 7 bases from J, with 13 bases in between. The CDR3 has 14 amino acids. Germline V gene lookup returns CDR1 SGDLS and CDR2 YYNGEE. CDR3 in DNA: TGTGCCAGCAGCGTAGAACAGGCCCTCGGTGAAGCTTTCTTT. Its protein product is CASSVEQALGEAFF.

CDR3 nucleotide sequence: TGTGCCAGTAGCCGGGAGGGGGGCCCCGGGGAGCTGTTTTTT. It is translated as CASSREGGPGELFF. The chain employs TRBV19 and TRBJ2-2, with 8 bases lining up with TRBD2. The CDR3 runs 14 residues. The germline gives CDR1 LNHDA, CDR2 SQIVND (reference sequence). The V gene end was trimmed by 6 bases and the J gene end by 6 bases; junction bases not matched to a gene: 6.

This chain joins TRBV28 and TRBJ2-1, with TRBD2 identical over 8 bases. V trimming: 6 bases; J trimming: 5 bases; junction bases outside the gene matches: 15. The CDR3 has 17 amino acids. Germline V gene sequence: CDR1 MDHEN, CDR2 SYDVKM. The chain's CDR3 is CASSPDLAGWGHNEQFF. The CDR3 DNA is TGTGCCAGCAGCCCTGACTTAGCGGGATGGGGCCACAATGAGCAGTTCTTC.

The chain employs TRBV6-5 and TRBJ1-2, with 7 bases lining up with TRBD1. V was clipped by 2 bases and J by 6 bases; unmatched bases: 12. Germline V lookup: CDR1 MNHEY, CDR2 SVGAGI. This CDR3 is 16 amino acids long. The CDR3 nucleotides are TGTGCCAGCAGTTACCAAAGTAGTGGAGGGGGCGATGGCTACACCTTC. As protein: CASSYQSSGGGDGYTF.

The chain carries TRBV27 and TRBJ2-7, with TRBD1 matching 9 bases. Germline CDR1 MNHEY, CDR2 SMNVEV (reference sequence). CDR3 length: 16 amino acids. Trimming cost V 6 bases and J 5 bases; bases outside gene matches: 14. This CDR3 is CASRPGGWDRDHEQYF. CDR3 DNA sequence: TGTGCCAGCAGGCCCGGGGGGTGGGACAGGGACCACGAGCAGTACTTC.

Comments on this clone: Other DNA sequences in this sample translate to the same CDR3. The CDR3 here is CASSLLGQGNTEAFF. As DNA, the CDR3 is TGTGCCAGCAGCTTGCTGGGACAGGGAAACACTGAAGCTTTCTTT. The chain has TRBV28 and TRBJ1-1; 9 nucleotides align to TRBD1. The J segment lost 2 bases and the V segment lost 6 bases, leaving 7 bases of the junction unmatched. This CDR3 comprises 15 residues. The germline V gene has CDR1 MDHEN and CDR2 SYDVKM.

The chain combines TRBV7-7 with TRBJ2-2, with TRBD1 matching 8 bases. CDR1 and CDR2 (germline): SSHAT, FNYEAQ (reference sequence). Trimming at V came to 5 bases and at J to 6 bases, leaving 11 bases not matched to a gene. The CDR3 spans 16 residues. The CDR3 loop reads CASSKRAGGAAGELFF. The CDR3 DNA reads as TGTGCCAGCAGCAAACGGGCAGGGGGCGCCGCCGGGGAGCTGTTTTTT.

V is TRBV7-8 and J is TRBJ1-5, with 8 positions matching TRBD1. With V trimmed by 2 bases and J by 4 bases, 7 bases remained unmatched. This CDR3 is built from 16 residues. From germline, CDR1 is SGHVS and CDR2 FQNEAQ. CDR3 DNA: TGTGCCAGCAGCTTACGGGCCTGGACAGGGAATCAGCCCCAGCATTTT. Amino acid sequence: CASSLRAWTGNQPQHF.

The CDR3 coding sequence is TGTGCCACCAGACCCTCGCGGGGGCAGTACTTC. Protein sequence: CATRPSRGQYF. The rearrangement links TRBV15 to TRBJ2-7; maybe TRBD2 (6 bases). CDR3 size: 11 residues. The V end was cut by 6 bases, the J end by 9 bases, with 12 bases between. Germline lookup yields CDR1 LNHNV and CDR2 YYDKDF (reference sequence). Combining the CDR3 with reference TRBV15 and TRBJ2-7 gives the whole variable domain DAMVIQNPRYQVTQFGKPVTLSCSQTLNHNVMYWYQQKSSQAPKLLFHYYDKDFNNEADTPDNFQSRRPNTSFCFLDIRSPGLGDTAMYLCATRPSRGQYFGPGTRLTVT.

This clone turned up a few times. The chain links TRBV30 to TRBJ1-5; D unresolved. From germline, CDR1 is GTSNPN and CDR2 SVGIG (reference sequence). Trimming removed 0 bases at V and 0 bases at J, with 9 bases between. The CDR3 is 15 residues long. In DNA, the CDR3 is TGTGCCTGGAGTGTAAATCAAATTAGCAATCAGCCCCAGCATTTT. Its protein product is CAWSVNQISNQPQHF.

The chain carries TRBV5-6 and TRBJ1-2; perhaps TRBD1 as D (6 bases). The germline V and J ends were trimmed by 4 bases and 7 bases, with 14 bases remaining between them. The germline gives CDR1 SGHDT, CDR2 YYEEEE. This CDR3 spans 13 amino acids. Here the CDR3 reads CASSIQQGAGYTF. The CDR3 DNA reads as TGTGCCAGCAGCATACAACAGGGAGCTGGCTACACCTTC. Using reference TRBV5-6 and TRBJ1-2 for the parts outside the CDR3, the full variable domain is DAGVTQSPTHLIKTRGQQVTLRCSPKSGHDTVSWYQQALGQGPQFIFQYYEEEERQRGNFPDRFSGHQFPNYSSELNVNALLLGDSALYLCASSIQQGAGYTFGSGTRLTVV.

The chain has TRBV6-1 and TRBJ2-1, with TRBD1 matching over 9 bases. The germline V gene encodes CDR1 MNHNS and CDR2 SASEGT. V was clipped by 6 bases and J by 3 bases; unmatched bases: 3. The CDR3 is made up of 14 amino acids. The CDR3 region is CASRGQGLYNEQFF. CDR3 in DNA: TGTGCCAGCAGGGGACAGGGCCTCTACAATGAGCAGTTCTTC.

This clone is a singleton in its sample. The chain links TRBV7-9 to TRBJ1-1; 9 positions agree with TRBD1. Germline V gene data show CDR1 as SEHNR and CDR2 as FQNEAQ (reference sequence). The CDR3 runs 15 residues. J was trimmed by 0 bases and V by 4 bases; bases with no gene match: 3. The CDR3 sequence is CASSSRTGVNTEAFF. CDR3 nucleotide sequence: TGTGCCAGCAGCTCTCGGACAGGGGTGAACACTGAAGCTTTCTTT.

The gene calls are TRBV4-1 and TRBJ2-7; tentatively, D is TRBD2 (6 bases). Germline CDR1 and CDR2: MGHRA and YSYEKL. CDR3 length equals 16 residues. The germline V and J ends were trimmed by 4 bases and 5 bases, with 21 bases remaining between them. CDR3 loop: CASSLRGTPLGDEQYF. CDR3 nucleotide sequence: TGCGCCAGCAGCCTACGCGGGACTCCCCTAGGCGACGAGCAGTACTTC.

The table lists this clone with a count of one. The sample contains more than one DNA sequence encoding this CDR3. This chain joins TRBV5-1 and TRBJ2-1; no clear D. Germline lookup yields CDR1 SGHRS and CDR2 YFSETQ. V was pared by 2 bases and J by 4 bases, with 7 bases between. The CDR3 has 13 residues. The CDR3 protein is CASSLAQYNEQFF. In DNA form, the CDR3 reads TGCGCCAGCAGCTTAGCACAGTACAATGAGCAGTTCTTC.

The chain has TRBV19 and TRBJ1-5, with 7 bases aligning to TRBD1. Germline CDR1 LNHDA, CDR2 SQIVND (reference sequence). Losses at the gene ends were 7 bases for V and 5 bases for J; bases not matched to a gene: 8. This CDR3 has 14 amino acids. CDR3 nucleotide sequence: TGTGCCAGTACCGAACTGGACAGGTATCAGCCCCAGCATTTT. Translation: CASTELDRYQPQHF.

This sequence joins TRBV9 and TRBJ1-2; 9 bases are a match to TRBD1. Germline CDR1 and CDR2: SGDLS and YYNGEE. V shed 3 bases and J 2 bases; nucleotides not matched to a gene: 5. This CDR3 has 15 residues. The CDR3 region has the DNA TGTGCCAGCAGCGCCGGACAGGGGATAAACTATGGCTACACCTTC. Translation gives CASSAGQGINYGYTF.

The rearrangement joins TRBV20-1 to TRBJ2-5; 7 nucleotides line up with TRBD1. V shed 6 bases and J 5 bases; nucleotides not matched to a gene: 3. In germline, CDR1 is DFQATT, CDR2 SNEGSKA (reference sequence). The CDR3 extends over 11 amino acids. The CDR3 DNA reads as TGCAGTGCCGGGACAGCGGAGACCCAGTACTTC. Residues: CSAGTAETQYF.

This clone was seen a few times. The gene calls are TRBV2 and TRBJ1-1; D possibly corresponds to TRBD1 (6 bases). The CDR3 sequence is 14 residues long. Germline-derived CDR1 and CDR2 are SNHLY and FYNNEI. The V end lost 7 bases, the J end lost 1 base, and 13 bases lay between the germline ends. The CDR3 nucleotides are TGTGCCAGCAAAGAGACAGGCCCGAACACTGAAGCTTTCTTT. It yields the protein CASKETGPNTEAFF.

The rearrangement uses TRBV6-5 and TRBJ1-1; D ambiguous. Germline-derived CDR1 and CDR2 are MNHEY and SVGAGI. The CDR3 covers 14 residues. V lost 6 bases and J lost 4, with 15 bases in between. The chain's CDR3 is CASRAAPGGTEAFF. The CDR3 nucleotides read TGTGCCAGCAGGGCAGCCCCAGGTGGCACTGAAGCTTTCTTT.

This clone showed up just a few times. The CDR3 region has the DNA TGCGCCAGCAGCCCAAGGACTAGCGGGGGGGGAAGGGACACAGATACGCAGTATTTT. Residues: CASSPRTSGGGRDTDTQYF. The chain carries TRBV4-1 and TRBJ2-3; 15 nucleotides align to TRBD2. CDR1 is MGHRA, CDR2 YSYEKL, per germline. The length of the CDR3 is 19 residues. Trimming took 4 bases from V and 2 from J; bases not matched to a gene: 10.

The chain has TRBV10-2 and TRBJ2-5, with 7 bases aligning to TRBD1. Germline V gene data show CDR1 as WSHSY and CDR2 as SAAADI. Trimming at V came to 3 bases and at J to 5 bases, leaving 0 bases not matched to a gene. The CDR3 totals 12 residues. Here the CDR3 reads CASSDRGETQYF. DNA of the CDR3: TGCGCCAGCAGTGACAGGGGGGAGACCCAGTACTTC.

In this sample, this clone turned up a few times. The V call is TRBV5-8, the J call TRBJ2-1, with D tentatively TRBD2 (5 bases). There are 15 residues in the CDR3. CDR1 and CDR2 (germline): SGHTS, YDEGEE. V was clipped by 3 bases and J by 5 bases, with 15 bases between them. CDR3 coding DNA: TGTGCCAGCAGCTGGACCTCCGGGAAAAACAATGAGCAGTTCTTC. Translation gives CASSWTSGKNNEQFF.

The chain combines TRBV29-1 with TRBJ2-5, with D maybe TRBD2 (6 bases). This CDR3 contains 12 residues. Trimming took off 5 bases at V and 5 bases at J, with 12 bases between the two ends. Germline V CDR1 and CDR2: SQVTM, ANQGSEA. CDR3: CSVLEGRETQYF. CDR3 coding DNA: TGCAGCGTTTTGGAGGGGAGGGAGACCCAGTACTTC.

The chain combines TRBV6-5 with TRBJ2-2, with 7 nucleotides matching TRBD1. CDR3 length equals 14 residues. The junction had 8 bases not matched to a gene; V was cut back by 6 bases and J by 7 bases. Germline V lookup: CDR1 MNHEY, CDR2 SVGAGI. The CDR3 nucleotides read TGTGCCAGCAGCAAAGGACAGGCGAGCGGGGAGCTGTTTTTT. Its translation is CASSKGQASGELFF.

This clone was recorded once. The chain joins TRBV29-1 to TRBJ1-5, with 10 positions matching TRBD1. Germline values: CDR1 SQVTM, CDR2 ANQGSEA. CDR3 length: 14 amino acids. J was trimmed by 6 bases and V by 6 bases; bases with no gene match: 8. The CDR3 reads CSVGDRGRGQPQHF. The CDR3 coding sequence is TGCAGCGTAGGAGACAGGGGGCGAGGTCAGCCCCAGCATTTT.

The chain links TRBV7-9 to TRBJ1-1; possibly TRBD1 for D (6 bases). Trimming stripped 3 bases from V and 8 bases from J, with 7 bases between. Per germline, CDR1 SEHNR and CDR2 FQNEAQ (reference sequence). The CDR3 sequence is 11 residues long. The CDR3 DNA follows: TGTGCCAGCAGCTTTGGGGGCGAAGCTTTCTTT. Translating it yields CASSFGGEAFF.

This clone has a single count. Relative to the germline gene, one junction end is altered; a read error may explain this. The chain has TRBV10-3 and TRBJ1-2; D is possibly TRBD1 (6 bases). This CDR3 contains 11 residues. Germline CDR1 is ENHRY and CDR2 is SYGVKD. CDR3 region: CAISDTGTNLF. As DNA, the CDR3 is TGTGCCATCAGTGATACCGGGACAAACCTTTTC.